These 23 T cell receptor beta chains came from one sample sequenced in a study of beta chain features in type 1 diabetes. Expressed TCRB transcripts were sequenced because the isolated RNA had all been reverse transcribed beforehand. Clones were read by immunoSEQ multiplex PCR, and TCRdb kept only the in-frame ones, dropping some. The data show some 300,000 clones, roughly 8% seen once. Sequenced input: central memory CD4+ T cells from blood. These receptors all come from a woman aged 18 to 35 in good health.

This clone showed up just a few times. This chain joins TRBV5-4 and TRBJ2-5; possible D gene TRBD2, 6 bases. The CDR3 has 14 residues. Trimming pared 4 bases from V and 1 base from J, leaving 11 bases between. Per the germline V gene, CDR1 is SGHNT and CDR2 is YYREEE (reference sequence). The chain's CDR3 is CASSTAGFQETQYF. The DNA of the CDR3 is TGTGCCAGCAGCACAGCGGGTTTCCAAGAGACCCAGTACTTC.

Only a few counts were recorded for this clone. V usage is TRBV27 and J usage is TRBJ2-1, with D hard to call. Per the germline V gene, CDR1 is MNHEY and CDR2 is SMNVEV (reference sequence). This CDR3 has 14 amino acids. V was shortened by 4 bases and J by 0 bases, with 7 bases between the two germline ends. CDR3: CASSWVSSYNEQFF. The CDR3 region has the DNA TGTGCCAGCAGTTGGGTGAGCTCCTACAATGAGCAGTTCTTC.

The chain employs TRBV6-6 and TRBJ2-5; the D is unclear. Germline-derived CDR1 and CDR2 are MNHNY and SVGAGI (reference sequence). With 2 bases removed from V and 2 bases from J, the gap between germline ends came to 12 bases. CDR3 length equals 15 residues. CDR3 coding DNA: TGTGCCAGCAGTTACCCAGGCGGTCAGCAAGAGACCCAGTACTTC. Encoded protein: CASSYPGGQQETQYF.

This clone was seen more than once but under ten times. Other DNA variants within this sample encode the same CDR3. The J gene is TRBJ2-4, the V gene TRBV30; D is possibly TRBD2 (6 bases). The germline V and J ends were trimmed by 0 bases and 0 bases, with 9 bases remaining between them. There are 15 residues in the CDR3. Germline V gives CDR1 GTSNPN, CDR2 SVGIG (reference sequence). This CDR3 is CAWSVGGLAKNIQYF. In nucleotides, the CDR3 is TGTGCCTGGAGTGTTGGGGGGTTAGCCAAAAACATTCAGTACTTC. Full variable domain (outside the CDR3, taken from reference TRBV30 and TRBJ2-4): SQTIHQWPATLVQPVGSPLSLECTVEGTSNPNLYWYRQAAGRGLQLLFYSVGIGQISSEVPQNLSASRPQDRQFILSSKKLLLSDSGFYLCAWSVGGLAKNIQYFGAGTRLSVL.

The chain carries TRBV18 and TRBJ2-5, with D possibly being TRBD2 (5 bases). CDR1 is KGHSH, CDR2 LQKENI, per germline. This CDR3 has 14 amino acids. Trimming stripped 3 bases from V and 4 bases from J, with 12 bases between. CDR3 DNA: TGTGCCAGCTCACCTGTGGGGAGCCCAGAGACCCAGTACTTC. It codes for CASSPVGSPETQYF.

This clone was seen a few times. V and J are TRBV5-1 and TRBJ2-5, with TRBD1 identical over 7 bases. This CDR3 spans 13 amino acids. V dropped 4 bases and J dropped 5; count of bases not matched to a gene: 5. CDR1 SGHRS and CDR2 YFSETQ come from the germline V gene. CDR3 loop: CASSSQQGETQYF. As DNA, the CDR3 is TGCGCCAGCAGCAGTCAACAGGGGGAGACCCAGTACTTC.

This clone was recorded many times. Other DNA sequences in this specimen translate into the identical CDR3. The rearrangement links TRBV4-2 to TRBJ2-3; 9 positions agree with TRBD2. The germline V gene has CDR1 LGHNA and CDR2 YNFKEQ. Germline trimming cut 1 base from V and 1 base from J; bases unmatched to any gene: 3. The CDR3 is 16 amino acids. The CDR3 DNA is TGTGCCAGCAGCCAAGGATCTAGCGGGGGCACAGATACGCAGTATTTT. It translates to CASSQGSSGGTDTQYF.

This clone has at least ten counts. The V gene is TRBV5-1, the J gene TRBJ1-2; D possibly corresponds to TRBD1 (5 bases). Germline V lookup: CDR1 SGHRS, CDR2 YFSETQ. V was trimmed by 4 bases and J by 0 bases, leaving 10 bases between them. The CDR3 spans 14 residues. For the CDR3, the DNA is TGCGCCAGCAGCCCGGGACTTTCTAACTATGGCTACACCTTC. It is translated as CASSPGLSNYGYTF.

The chain uses TRBV19 and TRBJ1-6, with D tentatively TRBD1 (6 bases). Germline V gene data show CDR1 as LNHDA and CDR2 as SQIVND (reference sequence). The CDR3 sequence is 15 residues long. Trimming left V 6 bases short and J 4 bases short, with 13 bases between. CDR3 nucleotide sequence: TGTGCCAGTAGGCAGGACAGCGATTATAATTCACCCCTCCACTTT. This gives the protein CASRQDSDYNSPLHF.

V is TRBV18 and J is TRBJ2-2; D is uncertain. The CDR3 is 14 residues long. Deletions cut 1 base from V and 4 bases from J, with 7 bases between. Germline CDR1 reads KGHSH; CDR2 reads LQKENI. The CDR3 bases are TGTGCCAGCTCACCACAGCTTATCACCGGGGAGCTGTTTTTT. Its protein is CASSPQLITGELFF.

This clone was found a few times. This rearrangement joins TRBV28 to TRBJ1-2; D is perhaps TRBD1 (6 bases). The V and J ends lost 4 bases and 5 bases respectively, with 17 bases between them. Per the germline V gene, CDR1 is MDHEN and CDR2 is SYDVKM. The CDR3 loop spans 15 amino acids. The CDR3 spells CASSSSDKGGYGYTF. CDR3 in DNA: TGTGCCAGCAGTTCTTCCGACAAGGGGGGTTATGGCTACACCTTC.

This clone was seen ten or more times. CDR3 loop: CASSSGLAPEFF. DNA of the CDR3: TGTGCCAGCAGCTCCGGACTAGCCCCGGAGTTCTTC. V usage is TRBV7-2 and J usage is TRBJ2-1, with TRBD2 identical over 8 bases. After removal of 4 bases from V and 14 bases from J, the junction contained 7 bases not matched to a gene. The CDR3 extends over 12 amino acids. Germline V gene data show CDR1 as SGHTA and CDR2 as FQGNSA. The full variable domain, its missing parts supplied by reference TRBV7-2 and TRBJ2-1, is GAGVSQSPSNKVTEKGKDVELRCDPISGHTALYWYRQSLGQGLEFLIYFQGNSAPDKSGLPSDRFSAERTGGSVSTLTIQRTQQEDSAVYLCASSSGLAPEFFGPGTRLTVL.

The table lists this clone with a few counts. The genes are TRBV19 and TRBJ1-3; D remains ambiguous. Looked up from germline, CDR1 is LNHDA and CDR2 is SQIVND (reference sequence). The CDR3 is 16 amino acids. V dropped 6 bases and J dropped 0 bases, with 15 bases sitting between them. The CDR3 nucleotides read TGTGCCAGTAGCTCGCCCTGGCTGTACTCTGGAAACACCATATATTTT. Its translation: CASSSPWLYSGNTIYF.

This chain joins TRBV6-6 and TRBJ2-1, with 7 bases lining up with TRBD2. In germline, CDR1 is MNHNY, CDR2 SVGAGI (reference sequence). Germline trimming cut 4 bases from V and 0 bases from J; bases unmatched to any gene: 3. CDR3 length equals 15 residues. The CDR3 region is CASSSGGGSYNEQFF. CDR3 DNA: TGTGCCAGCAGTTCTGGGGGGGGCTCCTACAATGAGCAGTTCTTC.

A few counts support this clone. This chain links TRBV28 with TRBJ1-1; D might be TRBD1 (6 bases). V lost 6 bases and J lost 1, with 18 bases in between. The germline CDR1 and CDR2 sequences are MDHEN and SYDVKM. The CDR3 covers 16 residues. This CDR3 reads CASSTRSLRGNTEAFF. CDR3 sequence (DNA): TGTGCCAGCAGCACTCGATCCCTCAGGGGGAACACTGAAGCTTTCTTT.

This clone appeared a few times. This sequence joins TRBV7-2 and TRBJ1-3, with 8 positions matching TRBD1. The CDR3 loop spans 16 amino acids. The V segment lost 1 base and the J segment 4 bases; nucleotides outside the gene matches: 6. Germline CDR1 is SGHTA and CDR2 is FQGNSA. CDR3 loop: CASSLGTGGRGNTIYF. The CDR3 DNA follows: TGTGCCAGCAGCTTAGGCACAGGGGGACGAGGAAACACCATATATTTT. Filled out from reference TRBV7-2 and TRBJ1-3, the complete variable domain reads GAGVSQSPSNKVTEKGKDVELRCDPISGHTALYWYRQSLGQGLEFLIYFQGNSAPDKSGLPSDRFSAERTGGSVSTLTIQRTQQEDSAVYLCASSLGTGGRGNTIYFGEGSWLTVV.

V gene TRBV10-3 combines with J gene TRBJ2-3; D uncertain. V was cut by 10 bases and J by 1 base, with 9 bases left in between. CDR1 and CDR2 from the germline V gene are ENHRY and SYGVKD. The CDR3 sequence is 12 residues long. The CDR3 here is CASGLGTDTQYF. As DNA, the CDR3 is TGTGCCAGCGGATTGGGCACAGATACGCAGTATTTT.

This clone was seen a few times. J is TRBJ2-1 and V is TRBV7-9; 12 positions match TRBD2. The V gene end was trimmed by 4 bases and the J gene end by 3 bases; junction bases not matched to a gene: 1. CDR1 and CDR2 (germline): SEHNR, FQNEAQ (reference sequence). This CDR3 is built from 15 residues. CDR3 DNA sequence: TGTGCCAGCAGCTCGACTAGCGGGGGCTACAATGAGCAGTTCTTC. This codes for CASSSTSGGYNEQFF.

This clone was seen a few times. CDR3 residues: CASSLGGRREKLFF. For the CDR3, the DNA is TGTGCCAGCAGCCTGGGGGGGCGACGTGAAAAACTGTTTTTT. V usage is TRBV28 and J usage is TRBJ1-4; D possibly corresponds to TRBD1 (6 bases). CDR3 length: 14 amino acids. Between the trimmed V and J ends, which lost 6 bases and 7 bases, there was a span of 15 bases. Germline V gene data show CDR1 as MDHEN and CDR2 as SYDVKM.

This clone has more than one count but fewer than ten. The V and J genes are TRBV9 and TRBJ2-3; no clear D. CDR3 length equals 13 residues. Trimming stripped 4 bases from V and 1 base from J, with 7 bases between. CDR1 and CDR2 from the germline V gene are SGDLS and YYNGEE. In DNA form, the CDR3 reads TGTGCCAGCAGCCTAGAGGGCACAGATACGCAGTATTTT. Amino acid sequence: CASSLEGTDTQYF. The entire variable domain, with the rest obtained from reference TRBV9 and TRBJ2-3, is as follows: DSGVTQTPKHLITATGQRVTLRCSPRSGDLSVYWYQQSLDQGLQFLIQYYNGEERAKGNILERFSAQQFPDLHSELNLSSLELGDSALYFCASSLEGTDTQYFGPGTRLTVL.

This clone was observed a few times. The chain is built from TRBV5-1 and TRBJ1-6; TRBD1 might be the D (6 bases). V lost 0 bases and J 10 bases, leaving 11 bases between the germline ends. Germline CDR1 is SGHRS and CDR2 is YFSETQ. There are 14 residues in the CDR3. The CDR3 DNA sequence: TGCGCCAGCAGCTTGGCGGACAGCAGGTCACCCCTCCACTTT. Its protein product is CASSLADSRSPLHF.

This clone has just a few counts. This chain joins TRBV9 and TRBJ2-3; a weak D match, TRBD2 (5 bases). The germline gives CDR1 SGDLS, CDR2 YYNGEE. This CDR3 region has 15 residues. Trimming removed 1 base from V and 2 bases from J, with 11 bases in between. The CDR3 DNA reads as TGTGCCAGCAGCGTAAGGACTGGAAACACAGATACGCAGTATTTT. Its protein product is CASSVRTGNTDTQYF.

This clone was counted a few times. The chain uses TRBV6-5 and TRBJ1-2, with D possibly being TRBD1 (6 bases). In germline, CDR1 is MNHEY, CDR2 SVGAGI. With 2 bases removed from V and 8 bases from J, the gap between germline ends came to 12 bases. The CDR3 is made up of 13 amino acids. This CDR3 reads CASSYGGQKGYTF. CDR3 coding DNA: TGTGCCAGCAGTTACGGTGGACAGAAAGGCTACACCTTC.